This T cell receptor (beta chain) was found in a study of T cells in Graves' hyperthyroidism and ophthalmopathy. The wider study: Before any treatment, at initial diagnosis, peripheral blood was collected.

RNA transcripts were the template for amplifying TCR beta CDR3 regions. Researchers ran a first-round RT-PCR on the TCR CDR3 using the HTBI primer set. One entry per CDR3 protein results from TCRdb running MiXCR on the multiplex PCR reads. Of 530,000 or so distinct CDR3 sequences listed, approximately 25% were seen once; the top ten hold over 9%. The CDR3 length is 12 residues. CDR1 is SGHVS and CDR2 is FNYEAQ in the germline V gene. With regard to this clonotype: Its antigen is currently unknown.

Notes on the study in general: Before onset, ophthalmopathy was predicted by the model a median roughly 6.8 months earlier. Among thyroid clonotypes expanded above 0.001, most also appeared in blood.

The specimen was blood. The sequence was obtained from a woman in her thirties with Graves' ophthalmopathy. The rearrangement uses TRBV7-6 and TRBJ1-2; possibly TRBD1 for D (5 bases). The CDR3 DNA reads as TGTGCAGTCCTCCTGCAGGGAGTGAACTACACCTTC. Protein: CAVLLQGVNYTF.